The 19 T cell receptor beta chains below all came from one sample that was sequenced in a study of T cell repertoires in ileal Crohn's disease. Sequencing was performed with immunoSEQ multiplex PCR; in TCRdb, only in-frame clones are kept and a portion is missing. The data hold about 7,200 clones, with around 84% observed a single time. The sample comprised ileal tissue. These receptors were taken from an adult with Crohn's disease.

The chain couples TRBV25-1 to TRBJ2-3; 9 bases line up with TRBD2. Germline assignment: CDR1 MGHDK and CDR2 SYGVNS. V was clipped by 4 bases and J by 2 bases; unmatched bases: 7. CDR3 length equals 16 residues. The CDR3 is CASSVRASGTTDTQYF. CDR3 in DNA: TGTGCCAGCAGTGTTAGGGCTAGCGGGACCACAGATACGCAGTATTTT.

The V call is TRBV5-8, the J call TRBJ2-1; 11 bases align to TRBD2. CDR1 is SGHTS and CDR2 is YDEGEE in the germline V gene. The junction had 3 bases not matched to a gene; V was cut back by 0 bases and J by 4 bases. The CDR3 sequence is 16 residues long. The CDR3 here is CASSLGLAGPYNEQFF. The CDR3 DNA reads as TGTGCCAGCAGCTTGGGACTAGCGGGACCTTACAATGAGCAGTTCTTC.

The table lists this clone with a count of one. V gene TRBV27 combines with J gene TRBJ2-1, with a weak D call TRBD1 (6 bases). V lost 3 bases and J 5 bases, leaving 8 bases between the germline ends. Germline values: CDR1 MNHEY, CDR2 SMNVEV (reference sequence). The CDR3 covers 13 residues. CDR3 sequence: CASSFPGDNEQFF. The DNA for the CDR3 is TGTGCCAGCAGTTTCCCAGGGGACAATGAGCAGTTCTTC.

The chain has TRBV28 and TRBJ1-2; possible D gene TRBD1, 5 bases. The germline CDR1 and CDR2 sequences are MDHEN and SYDVKM. Trimming took off 4 bases at V and 3 bases at J, with 9 bases between the two ends. The CDR3 covers 13 residues. CDR3 in amino acids: CASSSGQYYGYTF. The CDR3 DNA reads as TGTGCCAGCAGTTCAGGGCAGTACTATGGCTACACCTTC.

V is TRBV29-1 and J is TRBJ2-5, with 8 bases aligning to TRBD2. Trimming cost V 7 bases and J 2 bases; bases outside gene matches: 6. The CDR3 sequence is 13 residues long. The V gene's germline CDR1 is SQVTM and CDR2 ANQGSEA. The CDR3 is CSAPGGGQETQYF. DNA for the CDR3: TGCAGCGCCCCCGGGGGGGGGCAAGAGACCCAGTACTTC.

This clone appeared a single time. V usage is TRBV28 and J usage is TRBJ2-7, with D possibly being TRBD1 (6 bases). V was pared by 5 bases and J by 6 bases, with 29 bases between. This CDR3 is built from 18 residues. The germline CDR1 and CDR2 sequences are MDHEN and SYDVKM. The CDR3 coding sequence is TGTGCCAGCAGTCAACCTGCCTACGGGCCAGGGGTGAACTCCGAGCAGTACTTC. Amino acids: CASSQPAYGPGVNSEQYF.

In this sample, this clone turned up once. The chain joins TRBV5-1 to TRBJ1-5; tentative D call: TRBD1 (5 bases). The V end lost 0 bases, the J end lost 3 bases, and 7 bases lay between the germline ends. CDR3 size: 14 residues. Germline V gives CDR1 SGHRS, CDR2 YFSETQ. Here the CDR3 reads CASSLGGDNQPQHF. DNA for the CDR3: TGCGCCAGCAGCTTGGGGGGGGACAATCAGCCCCAGCATTTT.

This sequence joins TRBV7-6 and TRBJ2-2; TRBD1 agrees at 9 bases. Germline trimming cut 5 bases from V and 6 bases from J; bases unmatched to any gene: 19. CDR3 size: 19 residues. The germline gives CDR1 SGHVS, CDR2 FNYEAQ. CDR3 in amino acids: CASSPVAGDRALRAGELFF. The CDR3 DNA follows: TGTGCCAGCAGCCCCGTTGCGGGGGACAGGGCCCTGAGGGCCGGGGAGCTGTTTTTT.

A remark on this clone: An end of the junction differs from the germline gene, which may be a read error. This sequence joins TRBV25-1 and TRBJ2-7, with D perhaps TRBD1 (6 bases). Germline CDR1 and CDR2: MGHDK and SYGVNS. The CDR3 is made up of 15 amino acids. The CDR3 here is CASSELLQGRDEQYF. The CDR3, as DNA: TGTGCCAGCAGCGAATTACTTCAGGGGCGGGACGAGCAGTACTTC.

The V gene is TRBV30, the J gene TRBJ1-4; TRBD1 might be the D (5 bases). V was pared by 2 bases and J by 11 bases, with 12 bases between. The CDR3 consists of 12 residues. The germline V gene encodes CDR1 GTSNPN and CDR2 SVGIG (reference sequence). The CDR3 sequence is CAWSTGGGKLFF. The CDR3 DNA reads TGTGCCTGGAGTACGGGGGGAGGGAAACTGTTTTTT. The entire variable domain, with the rest obtained from reference TRBV30 and TRBJ1-4, is as follows: SQTIHQWPATLVQPVGSPLSLECTVEGTSNPNLYWYRQAAGRGLQLLFYSVGIGQISSEVPQNLSASRPQDRQFILSSKKLLLSDSGFYLCAWSTGGGKLFFGSGTQLSVL.

As regards this clone: A junction end diverges from the germline sequence, so it may reflect a read error. V and J are TRBV6-1 and TRBJ2-7; TRBD2 matches at 10 bases. From germline, CDR1 is MNHNS and CDR2 SASEGT. The CDR3 sequence is 15 residues long. The chain's CDR3 is CVSSEAASGSYEQYF. CDR3 nucleotides: TGTGTCAGCAGTGAAGCGGCTAGCGGGAGTTACGAGCAGTACTTC.

The chain links TRBV6-1 to TRBJ2-1; 10 bases are shared with TRBD1. The J segment lost 6 bases and the V segment lost 7 bases, leaving 9 bases of the junction unmatched. The germline CDR1 and CDR2 sequences are MNHNS and SASEGT. The CDR3 length is 15 residues. CDR3 sequence: CASMERQGASNEQFF. The CDR3 DNA reads as TGTGCCAGCATGGAACGACAGGGGGCGTCCAATGAGCAGTTCTTC.

This clone was counted a single time. This chain connects TRBV19 to TRBJ2-1; 8 bases align to TRBD2. V shed 7 bases, J shed 6 bases, and the junction held 14 bases outside the gene matches. The CDR3 runs 16 residues. The germline gives CDR1 LNHDA, CDR2 SQIVND (reference sequence). CDR3 residues: CASTESTGLEPNEQFF. DNA for the CDR3: TGTGCCAGTACAGAATCCACGGGACTAGAACCCAATGAGCAGTTCTTC.

The chain employs TRBV10-2 and TRBJ2-7; TRBD2 matches 9 bases. Per the germline V gene, CDR1 is WSHSY and CDR2 is SAAADI. J was trimmed by 6 bases and V by 4 bases; bases with no gene match: 4. The CDR3 covers 13 residues. DNA of the CDR3: TGCGCCAGCAGTGCCCTAGCGGGATCCGAGCAGTACTTC. Encoded protein: CASSALAGSEQYF.

The J gene is TRBJ1-1, the V gene TRBV5-1, with D possibly matching TRBD1 (5 bases). The CDR3 is 14 amino acids. Germline CDR1 is SGHRS and CDR2 is YFSETQ. Trimming removed 0 bases from V and 6 bases from J, with 12 bases in between. CDR3 residues: CASSLEQGRAEAFF. CDR3 sequence (DNA): TGCGCCAGCAGCTTGGAGCAGGGTAGGGCTGAAGCTTTCTTT. The variable domain in full, with the rest retrieved from reference TRBV5-1 and TRBJ1-1, is KAGVTQTPRYLIKTRGQQVTLSCSPISGHRSVSWYQQTPGQGLQFLFEYFSETQRNKGNFPGRFSGRQFSNSRSEMNVSTLELGDSALYLCASSLEQGRAEAFFGQGTRLTVV.

This chain joins TRBV11-3 and TRBJ2-7; D is ambiguous. With 0 bases removed from V and 3 bases from J, the gap between germline ends came to 6 bases. Germline V gene sequence: CDR1 SGHNT, CDR2 YENEEA. The CDR3 has 13 residues. The CDR3 loop is CASSLESVYEQYF. The CDR3 coding sequence is TGTGCCAGCAGCTTAGAGTCGGTCTACGAGCAGTACTTC.

This clone was observed a handful of times. J is TRBJ1-2 and V is TRBV15, with a weak D call TRBD1 (6 bases). The CDR3 loop spans 14 amino acids. V lost 6 bases and J 3 bases, leaving 14 bases between the germline ends. Germline assignment: CDR1 LNHNV and CDR2 YYDKDF (reference sequence). The CDR3 spells CATSLKGGDYGYTF. The CDR3 DNA is TGTGCCACCAGTTTAAAAGGGGGTGACTATGGCTACACCTTC.

This clone came up once. The genes are TRBV18 and TRBJ2-1; TRBD2 matches 8 bases. V shed 3 bases, J shed 7 bases, and the junction held 8 bases outside the gene matches. The CDR3 spans 15 residues. Germline V CDR1 and CDR2: KGHSH, LQKENI. In nucleotides, the CDR3 is TGTGCCAGCTCACCCGGAGCGGGAGAGGCTAATGAGCAGTTCTTC. This gives the protein CASSPGAGEANEQFF.

J is TRBJ2-5 and V is TRBV10-2; 9 positions match TRBD1. V trimming: 3 bases; J trimming: 5 bases; junction bases outside the gene matches: 7. Germline V gene sequence: CDR1 WSHSY, CDR2 SAAADI. This CDR3 has 15 amino acids. The CDR3 sequence: CASSDRDRETETQYF. The CDR3 coding sequence is TGCGCCAGCAGTGACCGGGACAGGGAGACGGAGACCCAGTACTTC.